This T cell receptor (beta chain) originates from a study of T cells in tumors after PD-1 blockade. Overall study: Mean per tumor sample: tens of thousands of templates (about 554-99,264), over 6,000 unique clonotypes. Findings of the study overall: Expanded exhausted CD8+ clones after therapy were mostly novel clonotypes.

Before and after PD-1 blockade, biopsies were collected from the same primary tumor site. TCRdb's table, derived via immunoSEQ multiplex PCR, lists solely in-frame clones and lacks some. The profile shows 10,000 to 15,000 clones, 63% of them singletons. On this clone: Its antigen remains unidentified.

CDR3 length: 14 residues. Trimming cost V 6 bases and J 4 bases; bases outside gene matches: 5. CDR1 and CDR2 (germline): MDHEN, SYDVKM. This receptor was identified in a human donor with basal cell carcinoma. The sequenced sample was tumor tissue, obtained before anti-PD-1 treatment. The chain has TRBV28 and TRBJ2-2, with 7 nucleotides matching TRBD1. The CDR3 reads CASSRQGPTGELFF. The CDR3 DNA sequence: TGTGCCAGCAGCCGACAGGGACCCACCGGGGAGCTGTTTTTT.